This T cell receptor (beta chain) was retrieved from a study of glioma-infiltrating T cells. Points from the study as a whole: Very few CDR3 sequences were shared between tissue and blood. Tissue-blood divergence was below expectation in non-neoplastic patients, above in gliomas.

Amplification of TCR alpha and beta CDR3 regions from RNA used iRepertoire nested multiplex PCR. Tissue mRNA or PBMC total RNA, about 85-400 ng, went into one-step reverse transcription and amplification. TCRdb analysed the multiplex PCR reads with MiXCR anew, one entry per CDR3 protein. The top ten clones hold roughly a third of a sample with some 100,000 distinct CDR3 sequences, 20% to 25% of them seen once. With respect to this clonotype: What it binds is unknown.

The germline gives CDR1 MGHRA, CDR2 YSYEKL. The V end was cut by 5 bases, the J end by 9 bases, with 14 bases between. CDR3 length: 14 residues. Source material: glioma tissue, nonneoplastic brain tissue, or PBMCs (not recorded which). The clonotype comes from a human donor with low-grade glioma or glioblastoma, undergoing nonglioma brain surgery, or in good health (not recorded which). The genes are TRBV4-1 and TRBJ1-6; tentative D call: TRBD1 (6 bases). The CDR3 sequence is CASSAGEGSSPLHF. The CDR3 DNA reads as TGCGCCAGCAGCGCAGGGGAGGGTAGTTCACCCCTCCACTTT.